This note documents a single T cell receptor (beta chain) sequence. Its antigen is undetermined. This sample is part of a study of tissue T cells after allogeneic stem cell transplantation. Turning to the study itself: Patients with graft-versus-host disease had grafts: several unmodified, three CD34-selected and T-cell-depleted. Overall study results and limits: In patients and mice, blood and spleen missed much of tissue repertoire.

Method: immunoSEQ multiplex PCR; TCRdb's copy keeps in-frame clones and lacks some. This table has about 28,000 clones, approximately 83% appearing once. V was pared by 5 bases and J by 3 bases, with 13 bases between. CDR3 length: 14 amino acids. In germline, CDR1 is MNHEY, CDR2 SVGAGI. This chain links TRBV6-5 with TRBJ1-1; D might be TRBD1 (5 bases). The sequence was collected from a woman aged 18-49 years who later had graft-versus-host disease after an allogeneic stem cell transplant. The source material was blood, sampled before transplantation. CDR3 nucleotide sequence: TGTGCCAGCAGTAAATCAGGGAGGGACACTGAAGCTTTCTTT. The encoded protein is CASSKSGRDTEAFF.